These 7 T cell receptor beta chains were sequenced from one sample in a study of long-term antiretroviral therapy in people with HIV. At survey level, the immunoSEQ assay was run in its v3.0 version. Generated by immunoSEQ multiplex PCR, the TCRdb table keeps only in-frame clones and is missing some. The sample includes tens of thousands of clones, more than 80% seen only once; the top ten take more than 8%. The input for sequencing was unsorted PBMCs, taken 7.6 years after starting antiretroviral therapy. These receptors were collected from a middle-aged woman with HIV.

The genes are TRBV30 and TRBJ2-2; D is possibly TRBD1 (5 bases). Trimming cost V 3 bases and J 7 bases, with 12 bases left between them. Germline V gene lookup returns CDR1 GTSNPN and CDR2 SVGIG (reference sequence). This CDR3 has 13 amino acids. This chain's CDR3 is CAWSSRVDGELFF. The CDR3 coding sequence is TGTGCCTGGAGCAGCAGGGTCGACGGGGAGCTGTTTTTT.

This chain uses TRBV7-2 with TRBJ2-1; D may be TRBD2 (6 bases). Germline CDR1 is SGHTA and CDR2 is FQGNSA. This CDR3 has 12 amino acids. Trimming cost V 3 bases and J 11 bases, with 11 bases left between them. DNA for the CDR3: TGTGCCAGCAGCTTGAGACTAGATCAGCAGTTCTTC. It specifies CASSLRLDQQFF.

This chain links TRBV13 with TRBJ1-5, with D unclear. Deletions cut 3 bases from V and 10 bases from J, with 13 bases between. Germline V gene lookup returns CDR1 PRHDT and CDR2 FYEKMQ (reference sequence). This CDR3 contains 13 residues. The CDR3: CASSFSSRPPQHF. Here the CDR3 DNA reads TGTGCCAGCAGCTTTTCGAGCCGGCCCCCCCAGCATTTT.

V usage is TRBV6-1 and J usage is TRBJ1-2, with D unresolved. Deletions cut 1 base from V and 4 bases from J, with 4 bases between. The CDR3 has 12 residues. Germline-derived CDR1 and CDR2 are MNHNS and SASEGT. Written as DNA, the CDR3 is TGTGCCAGCAGTGAAGGAGTCTATGGCTACACCTTC. Translation: CASSEGVYGYTF.

This chain links TRBV7-2 with TRBJ2-1; TRBD1 agrees at 8 bases. V lost 3 bases, J lost 9 bases, and 7 bases stayed unmatched. The CDR3 length is 14 residues. Germline V gene sequence: CDR1 SGHTA, CDR2 FQGNSA. The CDR3 sequence is CASSFFDRGSEQFF. The DNA of the CDR3 is TGTGCCAGCAGCTTCTTCGACAGGGGATCTGAGCAGTTCTTC.

The V and J genes are TRBV7-7 and TRBJ2-3; D not certain. Germline V lookup: CDR1 SSHAT, CDR2 FNYEAQ (reference sequence). V lost 11 bases and J 0 bases, leaving 12 bases between the germline ends. CDR3 length equals 13 residues. In nucleotides, the CDR3 is TGTGCCCCTGTGTTTCCAAGCACAGATACGCAGTATTTT. As protein: CAPVFPSTDTQYF. Drawing the rest from reference TRBV7-7 and TRBJ2-3, the complete variable domain is GAGVSQSPRYKVTKRGQDVTLRCDPISSHATLYWYQQALGQGPEFLTYFNYEAQPDKSGLPSDRFSAERPEGSISTLTIQRTEQRDSAMYRCAPVFPSTDTQYFGPGTRLTVL.

This chain uses TRBV10-3 with TRBJ1-1; D is uncertain. Germline CDR1 ENHRY, CDR2 SYGVKD. CDR3 length: 13 amino acids. V lost 8 bases and J 0 bases, leaving 10 bases between the germline ends. The CDR3 reads CAISGLMNTEAFF. The CDR3 DNA sequence: TGTGCCATCTCGGGCCTCATGAACACTGAAGCTTTCTTT.